A single sample gave rise to the 5 T cell receptor beta chains below, sequenced in a study of blood T cell repertoires in COVID-19. The table came from immunoSEQ multiplex PCR; TCRdb's copy has only in-frame clones and leaves some out. The sample lists about 400,000 clones, about 87% occurring once. The sample comprised peripheral blood. The source is a human donor in a cohort sampled during active COVID-19.

CDR3 amino acids: CATSDAGTVAINEQFF. CDR3 coding DNA: TGTGCCACCAGTGACGCCGGGACAGTAGCCATCAATGAGCAGTTCTTC. The gene calls are TRBV24-1 and TRBJ2-1; 7 bases map to TRBD1. The junction had 11 bases not matched to a gene; V was cut back by 4 bases and J by 6 bases. The CDR3 sequence is 16 residues long. Germline V gene sequence: CDR1 KGHDR, CDR2 SFDVKD.

The rearrangement uses TRBV3-1 (or the pseudogene TRBV3-2) and TRBJ1-2; D unresolved. Germline-derived CDR1 and CDR2 are LGHDT and YNNKEL (reference sequence). The CDR3 loop spans 14 amino acids. Trimming left V 6 bases short and J 4 bases short, with 15 bases between. This chain's CDR3 is CASSPVSGSYGYTF. In DNA, the CDR3 is TGTGCCAGCAGTCCCGTTTCAGGATCCTATGGCTACACCTTC.

The V and J genes are TRBV12-3 or TRBV12-4 and TRBJ2-7; TRBD1 agrees at 7 bases. With V trimmed by 5 bases and J by 6 bases, 4 bases remained unmatched. CDR3 length equals 12 residues. The CDR3 DNA reads as TGTGCCAGCAGTCGGGACAGCGGCGAGCAGTACTTC. This sequence encodes CASSRDSGEQYF.

This clone was found a few times. The chain links TRBV5-1 to TRBJ1-2; the D is unclear. CDR1 is SGHRS, CDR2 YFSETQ, per germline. Trimming left V 0 bases short and J 4 bases short, with 4 bases between. The CDR3 has 12 amino acids. In DNA form, the CDR3 reads TGCGCCAGCAGCTTGGACAGCTATGGCTACACCTTC. Protein: CASSLDSYGYTF.

The chain links TRBV28 to TRBJ2-5; 7 bases are shared with TRBD2. The CDR3 extends over 13 amino acids. The germline gives CDR1 MDHEN, CDR2 SYDVKM. Unmatched junction bases numbered 6, after V lost 5 bases and J lost 6 bases. CDR3 protein: CASSDPGLKTQYF. In nucleotides, the CDR3 is TGTGCCAGCAGTGATCCGGGACTAAAGACCCAGTACTTC.